This TCR beta chain was identified in a study of cytomegalovirus exposure and HLA in healthy donors. As to this clone: Its antigen is not known.

The primer mix had 60 Vbeta and 13 Jbeta primers. TCRdb's table, derived via immunoSEQ multiplex PCR, lists solely in-frame clones and lacks some. The profile covers under 200,000 clones, with around 74% appearing a single time and around 2.6% taken by the ten largest. General study points: Among the most significant clusters, several appeared linked to common viral pathogens in a later analysis. According to the study, about 180 TCR beta chains were cytomegalovirus-associated.

Germline values: CDR1 SGHRS, CDR2 YFSETQ. The junction had 2 bases not matched to a gene; V was cut back by 0 bases and J by 4 bases. This CDR3 comprises 15 residues. The sequenced material came from PBMCs. The chain links TRBV5-1 to TRBJ2-5, with 11 bases fitting TRBD2. This clonotype was sampled from a female donor in good health and CMV-seronegative. CDR3 in DNA: TGCGCCAGCAGCTTGGGACTAGCGGGATTAGAGACCCAGTACTTC. Amino acids: CASSLGLAGLETQYF.